Here is one T cell receptor (beta chain) with its context. Its antigen is unknown. The sample's time point: baseline, week 1 (first vaccination visit). Treatment: pre-vaccination baseline after standard-of-care therapy. These data belong to a study of a mutant IDH1 vaccine in newly diagnosed glioma. Study context: Patients were pretreated with radiotherapy, temozolomide, or both, mostly both.

Clones were sequenced by immunoSEQ multiplex PCR, and TCRdb holds only the in-frame ones, with some missing. Of 99,000 or so clones detected, around nine tenths appear once; the ten largest clones hold approximately 0.57%. The study, taken as a whole, reports: The authors found pseudoprogression apparently unrelated to changes in top peripheral T cell clonotypes.

Sequences were derived from PBMCs, sampled from a glioma patient treated with radiotherapy, temozolomide or both. The TCR originated in a woman between 45 and 60 years old with glioma.

The chain's CDR3 is CASRAPGVGTSYEQYF. DNA of the CDR3: TGTGCCAGCAGAGCTCCGGGGGTCGGGACGTCCTACGAGCAGTACTTC. The J gene is TRBJ2-7, the V gene TRBV2; tentative D call: TRBD2 (6 bases). Germline-derived CDR1 and CDR2 are SNHLY and FYNNEI. The V and J ends lost 6 bases and 1 base respectively, with 19 bases between them. CDR3 length: 16 residues. Full variable domain (missing parts from reference TRBV2 and TRBJ2-7): EPEVTQTPSHQVTQMGQEVILRCVPISNHLYFYWYRQILGQKVEFLVSFYNNEISEKSEIFDDQFSVERPDGSNFTLKIRSTKLEDSAMYFCASRAPGVGTSYEQYFGPGTRLTVT.